This TCR beta chain was retrieved from a study of T cell responses to AZD1222 COVID-19 vaccine. The CDR3 contains 14 residues. The germline V gene encodes CDR1 SEHNR and CDR2 FQNEAQ (reference sequence). The V end was cut by 5 bases, the J end by 7 bases, with 17 bases between. Here immunoSEQ multiplex PCR was the method, and the copy in TCRdb shows in-frame clones only, minus some. The top ten hold about 4.7% of the sample, which has 150,000 or so clones, about 88% seen once. The specimen comprised peripheral blood, sampled on day 0 of AZD1222 vaccination. The receptor's source is an adult in good health. The rearrangement uses TRBV7-9 and TRBJ1-2; D remains ambiguous. Here the CDR3 reads CASSPEFQTGGYTF. Written as DNA, the CDR3 is TGTGCCAGCAGCCCAGAATTTCAGACCGGTGGCTACACCTTC.